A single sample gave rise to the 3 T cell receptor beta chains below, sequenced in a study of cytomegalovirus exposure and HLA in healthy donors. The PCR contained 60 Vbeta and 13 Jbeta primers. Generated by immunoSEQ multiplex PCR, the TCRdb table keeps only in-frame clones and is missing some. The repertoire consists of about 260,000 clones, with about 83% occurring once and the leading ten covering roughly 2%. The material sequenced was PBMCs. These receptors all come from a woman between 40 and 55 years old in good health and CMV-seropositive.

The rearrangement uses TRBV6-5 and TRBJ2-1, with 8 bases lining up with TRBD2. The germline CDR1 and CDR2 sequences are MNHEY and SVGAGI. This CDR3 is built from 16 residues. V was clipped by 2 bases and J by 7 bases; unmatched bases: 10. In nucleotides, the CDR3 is TGTGCCAGCAGTTACGTTGCGACTAGCGTATTGAATGAGCAGTTCTTC. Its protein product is CASSYVATSVLNEQFF.

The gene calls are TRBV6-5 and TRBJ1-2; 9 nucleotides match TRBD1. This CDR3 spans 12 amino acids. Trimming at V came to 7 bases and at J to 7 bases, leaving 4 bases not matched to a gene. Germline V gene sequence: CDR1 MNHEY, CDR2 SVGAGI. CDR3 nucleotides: TGTGCCAGCACAACAGGGGGCGGTGGCTACACCTTC. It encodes CASTTGGGGYTF.

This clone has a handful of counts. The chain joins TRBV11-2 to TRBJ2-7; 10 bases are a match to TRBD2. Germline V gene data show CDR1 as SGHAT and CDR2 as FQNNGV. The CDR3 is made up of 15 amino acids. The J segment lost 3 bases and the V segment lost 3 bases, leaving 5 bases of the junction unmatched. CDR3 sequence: CASSFVTSGLYEQYF. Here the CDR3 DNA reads TGTGCCAGCAGCTTTGTGACTAGCGGGCTCTACGAGCAGTACTTC.